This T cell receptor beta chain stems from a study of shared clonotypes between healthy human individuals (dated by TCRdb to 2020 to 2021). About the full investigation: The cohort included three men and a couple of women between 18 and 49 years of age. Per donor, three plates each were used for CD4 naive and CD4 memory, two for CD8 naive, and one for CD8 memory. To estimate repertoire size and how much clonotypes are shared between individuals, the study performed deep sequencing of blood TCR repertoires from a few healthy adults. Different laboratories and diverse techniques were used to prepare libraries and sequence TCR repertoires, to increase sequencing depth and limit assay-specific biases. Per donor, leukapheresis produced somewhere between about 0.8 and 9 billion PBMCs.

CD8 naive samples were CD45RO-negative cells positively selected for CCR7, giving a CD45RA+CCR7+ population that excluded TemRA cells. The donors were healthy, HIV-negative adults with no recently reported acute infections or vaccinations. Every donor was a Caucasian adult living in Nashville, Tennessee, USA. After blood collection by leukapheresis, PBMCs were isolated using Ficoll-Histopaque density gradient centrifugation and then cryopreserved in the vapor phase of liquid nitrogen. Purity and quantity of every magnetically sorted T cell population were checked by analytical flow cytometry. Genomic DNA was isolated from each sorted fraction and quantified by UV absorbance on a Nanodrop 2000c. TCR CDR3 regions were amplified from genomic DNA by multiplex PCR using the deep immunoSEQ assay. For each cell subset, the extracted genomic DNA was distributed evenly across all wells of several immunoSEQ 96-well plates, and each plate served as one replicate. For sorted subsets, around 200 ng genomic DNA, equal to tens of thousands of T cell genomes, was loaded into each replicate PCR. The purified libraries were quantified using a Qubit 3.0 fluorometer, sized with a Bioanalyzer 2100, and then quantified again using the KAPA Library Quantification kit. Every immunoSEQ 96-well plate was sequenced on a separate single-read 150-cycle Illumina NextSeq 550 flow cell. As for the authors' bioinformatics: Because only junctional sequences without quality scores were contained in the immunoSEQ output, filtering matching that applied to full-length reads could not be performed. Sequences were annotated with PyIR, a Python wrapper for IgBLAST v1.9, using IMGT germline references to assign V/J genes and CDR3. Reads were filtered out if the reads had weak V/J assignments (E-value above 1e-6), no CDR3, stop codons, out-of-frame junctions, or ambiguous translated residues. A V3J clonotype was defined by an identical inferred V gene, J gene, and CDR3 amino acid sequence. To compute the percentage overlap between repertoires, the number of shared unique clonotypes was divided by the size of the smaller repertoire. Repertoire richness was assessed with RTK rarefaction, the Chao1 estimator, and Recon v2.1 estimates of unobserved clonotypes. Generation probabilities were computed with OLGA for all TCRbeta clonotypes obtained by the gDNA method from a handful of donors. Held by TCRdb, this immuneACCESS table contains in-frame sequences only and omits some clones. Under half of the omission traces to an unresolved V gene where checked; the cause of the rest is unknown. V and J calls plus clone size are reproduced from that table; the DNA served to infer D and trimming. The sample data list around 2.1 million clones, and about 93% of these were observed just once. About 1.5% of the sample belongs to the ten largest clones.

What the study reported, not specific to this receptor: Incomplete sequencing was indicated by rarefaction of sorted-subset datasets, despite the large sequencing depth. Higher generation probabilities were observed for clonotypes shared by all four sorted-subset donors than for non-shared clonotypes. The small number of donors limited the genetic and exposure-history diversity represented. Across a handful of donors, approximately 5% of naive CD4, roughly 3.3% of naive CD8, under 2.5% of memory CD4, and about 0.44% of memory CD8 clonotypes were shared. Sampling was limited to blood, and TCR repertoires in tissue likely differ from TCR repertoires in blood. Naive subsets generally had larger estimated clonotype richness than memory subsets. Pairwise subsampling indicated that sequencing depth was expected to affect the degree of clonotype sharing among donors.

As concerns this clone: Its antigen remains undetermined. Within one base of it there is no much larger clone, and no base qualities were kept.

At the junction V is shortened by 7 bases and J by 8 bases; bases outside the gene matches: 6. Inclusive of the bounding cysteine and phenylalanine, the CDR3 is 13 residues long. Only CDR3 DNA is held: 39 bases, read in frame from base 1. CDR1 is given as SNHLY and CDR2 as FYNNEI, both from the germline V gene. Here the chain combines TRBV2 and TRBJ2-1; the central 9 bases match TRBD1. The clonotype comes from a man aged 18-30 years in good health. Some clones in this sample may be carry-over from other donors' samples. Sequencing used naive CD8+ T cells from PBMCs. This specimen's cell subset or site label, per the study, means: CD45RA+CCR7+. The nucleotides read TGTGCCAGCATCCGGGACAGGGACGATGAGCAGTTCTTC. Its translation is CASIRDRDDEQFF.